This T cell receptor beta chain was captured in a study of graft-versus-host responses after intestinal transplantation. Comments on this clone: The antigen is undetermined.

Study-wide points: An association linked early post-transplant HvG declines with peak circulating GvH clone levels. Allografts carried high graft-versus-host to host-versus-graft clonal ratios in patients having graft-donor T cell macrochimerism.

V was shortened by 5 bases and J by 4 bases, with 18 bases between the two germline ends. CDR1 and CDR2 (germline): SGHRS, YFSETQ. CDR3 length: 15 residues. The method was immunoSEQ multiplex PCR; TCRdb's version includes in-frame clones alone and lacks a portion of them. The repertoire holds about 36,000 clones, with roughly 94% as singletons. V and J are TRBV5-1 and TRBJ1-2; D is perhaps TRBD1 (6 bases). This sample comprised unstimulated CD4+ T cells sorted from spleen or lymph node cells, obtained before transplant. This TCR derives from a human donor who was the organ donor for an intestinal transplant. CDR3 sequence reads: CASRSGGATSYGYTF. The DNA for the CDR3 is TGCGCCAGCAGATCTGGGGGGGCGACTAGCTATGGCTACACCTTC.